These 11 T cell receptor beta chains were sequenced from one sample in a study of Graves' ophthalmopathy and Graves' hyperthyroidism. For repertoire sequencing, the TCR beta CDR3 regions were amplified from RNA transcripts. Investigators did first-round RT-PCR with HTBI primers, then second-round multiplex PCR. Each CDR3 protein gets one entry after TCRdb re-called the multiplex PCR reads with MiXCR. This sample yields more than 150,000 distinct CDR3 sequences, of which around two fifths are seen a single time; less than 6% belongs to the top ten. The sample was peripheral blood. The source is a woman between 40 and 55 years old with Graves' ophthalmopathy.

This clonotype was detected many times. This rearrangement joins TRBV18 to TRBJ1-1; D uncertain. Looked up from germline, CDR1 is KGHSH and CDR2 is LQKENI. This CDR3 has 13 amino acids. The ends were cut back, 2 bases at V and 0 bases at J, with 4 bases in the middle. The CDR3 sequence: CASSPNMNTEAFF. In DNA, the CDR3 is TGTGCCAGCTCACCAAACATGAACACTGAAGCTTTCTTT.

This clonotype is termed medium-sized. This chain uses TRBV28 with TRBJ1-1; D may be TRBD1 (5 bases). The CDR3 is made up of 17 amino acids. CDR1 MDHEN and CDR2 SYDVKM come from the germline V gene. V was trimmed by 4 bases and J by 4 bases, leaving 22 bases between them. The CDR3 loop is CASSSGEQLSGGTEAFF. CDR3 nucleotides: TGTGCCAGCAGTTCAGGCGAACAGCTCTCGGGGGGCACTGAAGCTTTCTTT.

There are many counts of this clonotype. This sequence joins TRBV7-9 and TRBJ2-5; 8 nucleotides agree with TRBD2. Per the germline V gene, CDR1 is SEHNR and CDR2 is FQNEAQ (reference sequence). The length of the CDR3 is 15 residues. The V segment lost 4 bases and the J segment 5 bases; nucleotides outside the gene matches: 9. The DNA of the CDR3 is TGTGCCAGCAGCTATTATAGAGCGGGAGAGGAGACCCAGTACTTC. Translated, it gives CASSYYRAGEETQYF. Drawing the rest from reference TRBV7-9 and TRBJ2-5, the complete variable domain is DTGVSQNPRHKITKRGQNVTFRCDPISEHNRLYWYRQTLGQGPEFLTYFQNEAQLEKSRLLSDRFSAERPKGSFSTLEIQRTEQGDSAMYLCASSYYRAGEETQYFGPGTRLLVL.

This CDR3 is CASRADLLGYTF. CDR3 DNA sequence: TGTGCCAGCAGGGCAGACCTTTTGGGCTACACCTTC. The chain joins TRBV6-1 to TRBJ1-2, with D unclear. Trimming took off 6 bases at V and 8 bases at J, with 13 bases between the two ends. Germline V gene sequence: CDR1 MNHNS, CDR2 SASEGT. This CDR3 comprises 12 residues.

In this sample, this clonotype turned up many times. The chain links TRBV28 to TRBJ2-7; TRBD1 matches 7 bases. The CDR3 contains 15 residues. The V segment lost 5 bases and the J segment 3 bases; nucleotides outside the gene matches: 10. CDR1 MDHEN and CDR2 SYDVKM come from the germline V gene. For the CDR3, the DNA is TGTGCCAGCAGTACCAAGACAGGGTTGGTCTACGAGCAGTACTTC. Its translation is CASSTKTGLVYEQYF.

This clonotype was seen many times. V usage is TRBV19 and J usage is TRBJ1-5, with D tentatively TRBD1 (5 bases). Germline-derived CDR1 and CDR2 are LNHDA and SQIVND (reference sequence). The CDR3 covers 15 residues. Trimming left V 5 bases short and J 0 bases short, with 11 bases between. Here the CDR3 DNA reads TGTGCCAGTAGTGACAGAGCTTATAGCAATCAGCCCCAGCATTTT. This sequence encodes CASSDRAYSNQPQHF. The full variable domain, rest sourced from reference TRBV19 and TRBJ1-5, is DGGITQSPKYLFRKEGQNVTLSCEQNLNHDAMYWYRQDPGQGLRLIYYSQIVNDFQKGDIAEGYSVSREKKESFPLTVTSAQKNPTAFYLCASSDRAYSNQPQHFGDGTRLSIL.

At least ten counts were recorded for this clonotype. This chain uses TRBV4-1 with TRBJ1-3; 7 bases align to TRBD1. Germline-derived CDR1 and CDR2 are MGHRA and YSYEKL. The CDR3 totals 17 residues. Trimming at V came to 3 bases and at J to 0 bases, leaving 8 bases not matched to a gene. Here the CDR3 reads CASSQATGRGSGNTIYF. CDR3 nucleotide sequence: TGCGCCAGCAGCCAGGCGACAGGGAGAGGCTCTGGAAACACCATATATTTT.

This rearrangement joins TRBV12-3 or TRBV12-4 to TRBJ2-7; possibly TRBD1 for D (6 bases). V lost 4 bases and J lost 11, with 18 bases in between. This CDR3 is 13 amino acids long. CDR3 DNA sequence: TGTGCCAGCAGTTACAGGGAAGCTCTTACGGAGTACTTC. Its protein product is CASSYREALTEYF.

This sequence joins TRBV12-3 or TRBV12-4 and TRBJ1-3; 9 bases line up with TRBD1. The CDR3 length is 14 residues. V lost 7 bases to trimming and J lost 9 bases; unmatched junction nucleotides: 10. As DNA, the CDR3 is TGTGCCAGCACCCACCGGACAGGGGCATTCACCATATATTTT. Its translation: CASTHRTGAFTIYF.

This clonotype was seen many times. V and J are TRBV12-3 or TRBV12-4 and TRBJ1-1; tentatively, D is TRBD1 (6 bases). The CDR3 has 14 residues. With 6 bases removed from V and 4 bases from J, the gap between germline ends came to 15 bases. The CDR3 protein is CASSHGQYSTEAFF. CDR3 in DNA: TGTGCCAGCAGCCATGGACAGTATTCCACTGAAGCTTTCTTT.

CDR3 sequence (DNA): TGTGCCAGCAGTAACAGGAATCCGAACACCGGGGAGCTGTTTTTT. This codes for CASSNRNPNTGELFF. The chain carries TRBV12-3 or TRBV12-4 and TRBJ2-2; perhaps TRBD1 as D (5 bases). The CDR3 contains 15 residues. Trimming cost V 5 bases and J 0 bases, with 10 bases left between them.